This entry describes one T cell receptor (beta chain). This record belongs to a study of T cells in Graves' hyperthyroidism and ophthalmopathy. On the study more broadly: Peripheral blood was taken when the disease was first diagnosed, before any treatment began.

The germline V gene encodes CDR1 MNHNY and CDR2 SVGAGI (reference sequence). The CDR3 spans 15 residues. V was clipped by 4 bases and J by 4 bases; unmatched bases: 6. From RNA transcripts, TCR beta CDR3 regions were amplified. During a first-round RT-PCR of the TCR CDR3, the HTBI primer set was used. One entry per CDR3 protein, called by TCRdb with MiXCR from the multiplex PCR reads. The table shows hundreds of thousands of distinct CDR3 sequences, with 35% to 40% occurring only once. The specimen was blood. This chain links TRBV6-6 with TRBJ2-7; 11 bases align to TRBD2. This sequence was found in a man aged 18 to 29 with Graves' hyperthyroidism. The CDR3 region is CASSSLAGGRYEQYF. CDR3 coding DNA: TGTGCCAGCAGTTCCCTAGCGGGAGGACGGTACGAGCAGTACTTC.